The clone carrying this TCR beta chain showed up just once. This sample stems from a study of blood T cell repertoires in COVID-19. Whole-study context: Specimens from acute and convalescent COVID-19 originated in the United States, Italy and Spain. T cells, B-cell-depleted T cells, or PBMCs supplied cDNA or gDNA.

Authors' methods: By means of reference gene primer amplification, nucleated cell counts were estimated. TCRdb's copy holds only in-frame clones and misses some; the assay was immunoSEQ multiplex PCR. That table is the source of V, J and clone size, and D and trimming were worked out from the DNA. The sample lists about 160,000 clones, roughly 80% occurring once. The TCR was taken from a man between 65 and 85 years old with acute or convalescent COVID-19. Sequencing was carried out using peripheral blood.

The CDR3 reads CASGGTSYNEQFF. In DNA form, the CDR3 reads TGTGCCAGCGGCGGGACCTCCTACAATGAGCAGTTCTTC. This chain uses TRBV2 with TRBJ2-1; maybe TRBD2 (6 bases). The V gene lost 8 bases and the J gene lost 0 bases, with 8 bases spanning the gap. Germline V gene data show CDR1 as SNHLY and CDR2 as FYNNEI. The CDR3 is 13 residues long.